The 9 T cell receptor beta chains below were found in one sample sequenced in a study of PD-L1 blockade in urothelial cancer. Time point given: pretreatment peripheral blood. Method: immunoSEQ multiplex PCR; TCRdb's copy keeps in-frame clones and lacks some. This sample carries 90,000 or so clones, roughly 90% of them seen once, and the ten largest clones take 0.97%. The source was PBMCs, collected around atezolizumab (anti-PD-L1) treatment. These receptors originate from a woman aged 80 or over with urothelial cancer.

The chain is built from TRBV15 and TRBJ2-1, with 7 bases fitting TRBD2. The CDR3 is 15 residues long. The V segment lost 7 bases and the J segment 5 bases; nucleotides outside the gene matches: 11. Germline V lookup: CDR1 LNHNV, CDR2 YYDKDF (reference sequence). CDR3 sequence: CATMGRGGKHNEQFF. Here the CDR3 DNA reads TGTGCCACCATGGGGCGGGGAGGGAAGCACAATGAGCAGTTCTTC.

The rearrangement uses TRBV11-2 and TRBJ2-7, with TRBD1 identical over 9 bases. The CDR3 runs to 15 residues. CDR1 and CDR2 (germline): SGHAT, FQNNGV. V trimming: 6 bases; J trimming: 5 bases; junction bases outside the gene matches: 11. The CDR3 reads CASRQPGQGPHEQYF. The DNA of the CDR3 is TGTGCCAGCAGGCAACCGGGACAGGGCCCCCACGAGCAGTACTTC.

This chain links TRBV28 with TRBJ1-2; 7 bases are a match to TRBD1. CDR3 length: 15 residues. Germline-derived CDR1 and CDR2 are MDHEN and SYDVKM. The trim removed 8 bases at V and 0 bases at J, leaving 9 bases unmatched. The CDR3 DNA sequence: TGTGCCAGCCTCTCGACAGGGTTAGCTAACTATGGCTACACCTTC. Translation: CASLSTGLANYGYTF.

The rearrangement uses TRBV2 and TRBJ1-2; 10 bases fit TRBD1. V lost 2 bases to trimming and J lost 8 bases; unmatched junction nucleotides: 11. CDR3 length equals 16 residues. Germline values: CDR1 SNHLY, CDR2 FYNNEI. The DNA for the CDR3 is TGTGCCAGCAGTGAATGGGCCGCGACAGGGGGCCGAGGCTACACCTTC. This sequence encodes CASSEWAATGGRGYTF. The full variable domain, its missing parts supplied by reference TRBV2 and TRBJ1-2, is EPEVTQTPSHQVTQMGQEVILRCVPISNHLYFYWYRQILGQKVEFLVSFYNNEISEKSEIFDDQFSVERPDGSNFTLKIRSTKLEDSAMYFCASSEWAATGGRGYTFGSGTRLTVV.

This chain links TRBV12-5 with TRBJ2-1, with 10 bases that match TRBD1. The CDR3 extends over 13 amino acids. The germline CDR1 and CDR2 sequences are LGHNT and FRNRAP. V trimming: 6 bases; J trimming: 7 bases; junction bases outside the gene matches: 3. This CDR3 is CASGSGQGNEQFF. Here the CDR3 DNA reads TGTGCTAGTGGATCGGGACAGGGGAATGAGCAGTTCTTC.

This sequence joins TRBV18 and TRBJ2-5; weak D call: TRBD1 (5 bases). This CDR3 has 14 residues. Germline V gene data show CDR1 as KGHSH and CDR2 as LQKENI. The V end was cut by 0 bases, the J end by 5 bases, with 10 bases between. The CDR3 region is CASSPPSQGETQYF. CDR3 coding DNA: TGTGCCAGCTCACCACCGTCGCAGGGTGAGACCCAGTACTTC.

This clone occurred once. The genes are TRBV28 and TRBJ2-2, with TRBD1 matching over 7 bases. The CDR3 is 11 residues long. The germline V gene encodes CDR1 MDHEN and CDR2 SYDVKM. Here the CDR3 DNA reads TGTGCAGGGGGCGACACCGGGGAGCTGTTTTTT. It specifies CAGGDTGELFF.

The chain couples TRBV5-6 to TRBJ2-1; tentatively, D is TRBD1 (6 bases). CDR3 size: 14 residues. Looked up from germline, CDR1 is SGHDT and CDR2 is YYEEEE. V lost 1 base, J lost 4 bases, and 9 bases lay in between. CDR3 residues: CASSLPGDYNEQFF. The CDR3 coding sequence is TGTGCCAGCAGCTTGCCAGGGGATTACAATGAGCAGTTCTTC.

The chain links TRBV4-2 to TRBJ2-7; TRBD2 matches 8 bases. V was pared by 0 bases and J by 3 bases, with 13 bases of the junction left unmatched. Germline-derived CDR1 and CDR2 are LGHNA and YNFKEQ. The CDR3 runs to 18 residues. The CDR3, as DNA: TGTGCCAGCAGCCAAGATGGAGGTAGCGGGGCCCCCTTCTACGAGCAGTACTTC. Protein: CASSQDGGSGAPFYEQYF.